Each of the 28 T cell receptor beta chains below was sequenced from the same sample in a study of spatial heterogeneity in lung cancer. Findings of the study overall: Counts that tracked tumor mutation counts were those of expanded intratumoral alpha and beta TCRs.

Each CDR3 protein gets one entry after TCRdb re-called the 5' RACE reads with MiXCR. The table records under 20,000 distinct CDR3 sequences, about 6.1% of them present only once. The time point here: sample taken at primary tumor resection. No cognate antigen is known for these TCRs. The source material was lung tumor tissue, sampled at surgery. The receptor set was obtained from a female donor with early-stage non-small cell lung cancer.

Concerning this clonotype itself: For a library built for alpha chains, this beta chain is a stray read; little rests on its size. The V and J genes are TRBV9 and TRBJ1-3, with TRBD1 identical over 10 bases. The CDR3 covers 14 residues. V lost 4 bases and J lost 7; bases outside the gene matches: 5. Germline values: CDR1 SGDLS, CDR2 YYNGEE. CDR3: CASSFGTGANTIYF. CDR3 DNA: TGTGCCAGCAGCTTTGGGACAGGGGCGAACACCATATATTTT. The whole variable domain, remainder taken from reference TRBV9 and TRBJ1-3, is DSGVTQTPKHLITATGQRVTLRCSPRSGDLSVYWYQQSLDQGLQFLIQYYNGEERAKGNILERFSAQQFPDLHSELNLSSLELGDSALYFCASSFGTGANTIYFGEGSWLTVV.

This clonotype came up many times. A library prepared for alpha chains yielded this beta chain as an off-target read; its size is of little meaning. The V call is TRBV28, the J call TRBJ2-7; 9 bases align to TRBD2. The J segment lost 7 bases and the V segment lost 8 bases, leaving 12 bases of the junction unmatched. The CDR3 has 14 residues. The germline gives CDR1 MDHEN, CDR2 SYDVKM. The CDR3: CASYSGLAMREQYF. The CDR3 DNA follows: TGTGCCAGCTACAGCGGACTAGCGATGCGGGAGCAGTACTTC.

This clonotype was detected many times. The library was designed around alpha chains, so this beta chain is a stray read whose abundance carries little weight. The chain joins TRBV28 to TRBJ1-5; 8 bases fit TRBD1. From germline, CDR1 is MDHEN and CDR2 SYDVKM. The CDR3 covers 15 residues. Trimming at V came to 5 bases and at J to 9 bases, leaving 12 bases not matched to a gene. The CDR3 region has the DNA TGTGCCAGCAGTGCCACAGGGGGGAAAGGTCCGCCCCAGCATTTT. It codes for CASSATGGKGPPQHF.

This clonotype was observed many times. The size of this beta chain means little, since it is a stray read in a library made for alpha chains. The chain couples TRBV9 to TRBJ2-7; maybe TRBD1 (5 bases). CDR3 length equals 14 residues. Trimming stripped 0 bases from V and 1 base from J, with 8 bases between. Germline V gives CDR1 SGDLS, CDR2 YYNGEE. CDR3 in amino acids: CASSVETESYEQYF. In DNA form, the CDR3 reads TGTGCCAGCAGCGTAGAGACAGAATCCTACGAGCAGTACTTC.

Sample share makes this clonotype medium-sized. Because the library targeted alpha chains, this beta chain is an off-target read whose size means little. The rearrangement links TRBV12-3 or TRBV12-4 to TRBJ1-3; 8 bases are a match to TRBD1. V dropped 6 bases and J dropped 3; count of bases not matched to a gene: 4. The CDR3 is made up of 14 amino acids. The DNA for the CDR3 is TGTGCCAGCAGCCGGACAGGGTTTGGAAACACCATATATTTT. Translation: CASSRTGFGNTIYF.

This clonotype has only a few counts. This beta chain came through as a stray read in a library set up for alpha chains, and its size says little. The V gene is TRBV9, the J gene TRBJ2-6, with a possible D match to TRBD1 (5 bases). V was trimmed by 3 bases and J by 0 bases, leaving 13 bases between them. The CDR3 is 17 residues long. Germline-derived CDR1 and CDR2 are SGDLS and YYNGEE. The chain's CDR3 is CASSETAPSSGANVLTF. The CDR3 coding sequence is TGTGCCAGCAGCGAGACAGCGCCGAGCTCTGGGGCCAACGTCCTGACTTTC.

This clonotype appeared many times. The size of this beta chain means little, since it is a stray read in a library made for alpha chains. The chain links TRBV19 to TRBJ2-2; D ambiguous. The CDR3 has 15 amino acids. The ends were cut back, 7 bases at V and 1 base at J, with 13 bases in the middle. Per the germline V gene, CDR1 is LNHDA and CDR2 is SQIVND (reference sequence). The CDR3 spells CASTPWWGNTGELFF. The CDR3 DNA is TGTGCCAGTACCCCCTGGTGGGGGAACACCGGGGAGCTGTTTTTT. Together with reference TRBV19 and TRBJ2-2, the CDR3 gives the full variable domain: DGGITQSPKYLFRKEGQNVTLSCEQNLNHDAMYWYRQDPGQGLRLIYYSQIVNDFQKGDIAEGYSVSREKKESFPLTVTSAQKNPTAFYLCASTPWWGNTGELFFGEGSRLTVL.

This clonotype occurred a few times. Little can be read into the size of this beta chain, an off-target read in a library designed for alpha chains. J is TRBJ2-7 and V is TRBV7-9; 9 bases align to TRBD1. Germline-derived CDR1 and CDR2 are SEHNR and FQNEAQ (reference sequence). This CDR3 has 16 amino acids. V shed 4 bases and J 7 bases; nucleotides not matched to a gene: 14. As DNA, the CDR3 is TGTGCCAGCAGCTCACCCGCCGGGACAGGGAGGTATGAGCAGTACTTC. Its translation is CASSSPAGTGRYEQYF.

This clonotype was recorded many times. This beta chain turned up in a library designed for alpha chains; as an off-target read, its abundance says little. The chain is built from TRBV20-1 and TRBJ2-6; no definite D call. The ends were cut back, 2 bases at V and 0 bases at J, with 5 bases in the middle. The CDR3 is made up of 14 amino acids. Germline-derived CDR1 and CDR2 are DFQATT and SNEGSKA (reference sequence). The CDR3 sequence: CSARPNSGANVLTF. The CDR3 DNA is TGCAGTGCTAGACCTAACTCTGGGGCCAACGTCCTGACTTTC.

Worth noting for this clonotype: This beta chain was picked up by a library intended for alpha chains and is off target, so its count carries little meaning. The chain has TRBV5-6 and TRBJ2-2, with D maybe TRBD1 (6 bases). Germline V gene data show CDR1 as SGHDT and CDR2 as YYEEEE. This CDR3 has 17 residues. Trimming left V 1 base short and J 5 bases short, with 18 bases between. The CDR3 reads CASSLKTRTRGTGELFF. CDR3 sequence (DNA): TGTGCCAGCAGCTTGAAGACGCGGACAAGGGGGACCGGGGAGCTGTTTTTT.

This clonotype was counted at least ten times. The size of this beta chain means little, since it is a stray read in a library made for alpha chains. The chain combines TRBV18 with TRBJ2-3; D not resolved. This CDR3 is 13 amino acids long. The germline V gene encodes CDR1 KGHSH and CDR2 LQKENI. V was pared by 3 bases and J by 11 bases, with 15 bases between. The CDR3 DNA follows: TGTGCCAGCTCACCTTCGGTCGGCCCAATGCAGTATTTT. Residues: CASSPSVGPMQYF.

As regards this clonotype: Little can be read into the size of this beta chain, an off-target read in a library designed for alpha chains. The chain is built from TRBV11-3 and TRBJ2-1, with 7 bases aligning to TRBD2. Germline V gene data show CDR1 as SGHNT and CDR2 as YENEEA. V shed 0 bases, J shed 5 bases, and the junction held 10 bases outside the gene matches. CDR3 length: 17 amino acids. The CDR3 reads CASSLDGRAAGNNEQFF. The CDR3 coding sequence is TGTGCCAGCAGCTTAGATGGTAGGGCAGCGGGGAACAATGAGCAGTTCTTC.

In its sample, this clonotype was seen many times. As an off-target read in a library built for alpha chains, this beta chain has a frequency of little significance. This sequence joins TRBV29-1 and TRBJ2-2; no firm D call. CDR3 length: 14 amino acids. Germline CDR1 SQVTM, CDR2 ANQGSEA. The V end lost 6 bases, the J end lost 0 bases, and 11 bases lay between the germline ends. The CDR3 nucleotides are TGCAGCGTACAGACACCTTCGAACACCGGGGAGCTGTTTTTT. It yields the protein CSVQTPSNTGELFF.

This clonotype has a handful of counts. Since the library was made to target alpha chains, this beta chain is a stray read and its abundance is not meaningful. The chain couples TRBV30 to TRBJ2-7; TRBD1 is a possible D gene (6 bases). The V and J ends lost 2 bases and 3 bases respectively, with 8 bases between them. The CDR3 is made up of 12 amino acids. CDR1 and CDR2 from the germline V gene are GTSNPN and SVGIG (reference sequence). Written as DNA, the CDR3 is TGTGCCTGGAGTCCACAGGGCTACGAGCAGTACTTC. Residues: CAWSPQGYEQYF.

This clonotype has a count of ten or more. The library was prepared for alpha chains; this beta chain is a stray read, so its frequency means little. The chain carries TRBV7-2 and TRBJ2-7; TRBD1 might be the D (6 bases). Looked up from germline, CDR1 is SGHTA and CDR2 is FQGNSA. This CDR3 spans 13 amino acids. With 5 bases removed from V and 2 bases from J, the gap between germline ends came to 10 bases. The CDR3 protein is CASSVRDTYEQYF. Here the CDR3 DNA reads TGTGCCAGCAGCGTCCGGGACACCTACGAGCAGTACTTC.

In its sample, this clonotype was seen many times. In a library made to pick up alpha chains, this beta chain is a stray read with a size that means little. The CDR3 region has the DNA TGTGCCAGCAGCCAAGAGGGGACAGGGAATCAGCCCCAGCATTTT. Protein: CASSQEGTGNQPQHF. V is TRBV4-2 and J is TRBJ1-5; 9 nucleotides agree with TRBD1. This CDR3 has 15 amino acids. The germline V gene has CDR1 LGHNA and CDR2 YNFKEQ. The ends lost 0 bases at V and 4 bases at J; junction bases unmatched: 1.

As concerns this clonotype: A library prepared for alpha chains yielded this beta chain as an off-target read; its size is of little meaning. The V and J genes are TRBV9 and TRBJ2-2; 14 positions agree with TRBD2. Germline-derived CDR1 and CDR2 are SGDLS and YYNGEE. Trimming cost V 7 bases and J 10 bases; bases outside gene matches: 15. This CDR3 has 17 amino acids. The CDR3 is CASGPGLAGARGVELFF. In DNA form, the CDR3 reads TGTGCCAGCGGCCCGGGACTAGCGGGAGCCCGAGGCGTGGAGCTGTTTTTT.

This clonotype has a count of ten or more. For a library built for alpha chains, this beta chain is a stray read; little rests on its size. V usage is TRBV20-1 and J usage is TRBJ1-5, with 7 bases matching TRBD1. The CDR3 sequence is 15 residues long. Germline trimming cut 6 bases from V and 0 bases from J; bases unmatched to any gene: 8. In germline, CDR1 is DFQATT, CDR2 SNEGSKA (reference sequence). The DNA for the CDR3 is TGCAGTGCGATCACAGGGGCATCTAGCAATCAGCCCCAGCATTTT. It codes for CSAITGASSNQPQHF.

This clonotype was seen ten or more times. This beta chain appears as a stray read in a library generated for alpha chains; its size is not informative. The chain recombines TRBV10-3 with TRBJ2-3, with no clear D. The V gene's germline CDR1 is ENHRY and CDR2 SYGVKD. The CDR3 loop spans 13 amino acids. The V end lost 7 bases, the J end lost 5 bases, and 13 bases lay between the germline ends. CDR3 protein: CAINSPELDTQYF. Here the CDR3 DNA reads TGTGCCATCAACTCCCCCGAATTAGATACGCAGTATTTT.

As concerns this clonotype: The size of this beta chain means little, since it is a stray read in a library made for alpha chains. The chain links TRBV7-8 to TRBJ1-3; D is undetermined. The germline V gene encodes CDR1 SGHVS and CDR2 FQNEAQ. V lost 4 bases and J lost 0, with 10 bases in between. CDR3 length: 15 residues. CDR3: CASSSGFGSGNTIYF. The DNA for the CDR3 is TGTGCCAGCAGCTCAGGATTCGGCTCTGGAAACACCATATATTTT.

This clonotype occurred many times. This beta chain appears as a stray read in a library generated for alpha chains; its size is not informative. The CDR3 sequence: CASSLTLGGGELFF. DNA for the CDR3: TGTGCCAGCAGTTTAACCCTCGGGGGCGGGGAGCTGTTTTTT. The chain links TRBV28 to TRBJ2-2; TRBD2 is a possible D gene (6 bases). V was pared by 2 bases and J by 7 bases, with 11 bases between. CDR3 length: 14 residues. Germline loops: CDR1 MDHEN, CDR2 SYDVKM.

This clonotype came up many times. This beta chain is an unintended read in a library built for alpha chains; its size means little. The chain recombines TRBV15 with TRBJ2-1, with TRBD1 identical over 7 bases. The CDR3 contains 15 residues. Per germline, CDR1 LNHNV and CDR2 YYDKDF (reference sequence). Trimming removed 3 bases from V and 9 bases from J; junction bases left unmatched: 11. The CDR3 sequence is CATSSWAGGRFEQFF. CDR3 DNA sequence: TGTGCCACCAGCAGTTGGGCAGGGGGTAGGTTTGAGCAGTTCTTC.

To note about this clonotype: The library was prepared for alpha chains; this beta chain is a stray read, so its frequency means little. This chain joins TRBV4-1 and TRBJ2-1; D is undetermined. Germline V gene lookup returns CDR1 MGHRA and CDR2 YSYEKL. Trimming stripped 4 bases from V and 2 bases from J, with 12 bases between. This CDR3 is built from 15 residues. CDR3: CASSRAEGPYNEQFF. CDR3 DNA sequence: TGCGCCAGCAGCCGCGCGGAAGGACCCTACAATGAGCAGTTCTTC.

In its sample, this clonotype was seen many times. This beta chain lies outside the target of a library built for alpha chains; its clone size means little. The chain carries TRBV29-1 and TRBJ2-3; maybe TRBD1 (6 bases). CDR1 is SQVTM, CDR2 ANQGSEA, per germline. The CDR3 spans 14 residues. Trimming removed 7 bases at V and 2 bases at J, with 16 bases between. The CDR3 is CSAPPQGNTDTQYF. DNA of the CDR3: TGCAGCGCTCCCCCACAGGGAAACACAGATACGCAGTATTTT.

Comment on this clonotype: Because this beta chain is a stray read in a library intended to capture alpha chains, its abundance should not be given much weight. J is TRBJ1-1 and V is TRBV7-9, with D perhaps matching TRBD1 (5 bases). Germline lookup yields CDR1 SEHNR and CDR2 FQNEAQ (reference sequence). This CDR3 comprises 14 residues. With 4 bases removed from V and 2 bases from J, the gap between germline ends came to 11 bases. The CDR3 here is CASSSWGINTEAFF. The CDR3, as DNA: TGTGCCAGCAGCTCCTGGGGCATAAACACTGAAGCTTTCTTT.

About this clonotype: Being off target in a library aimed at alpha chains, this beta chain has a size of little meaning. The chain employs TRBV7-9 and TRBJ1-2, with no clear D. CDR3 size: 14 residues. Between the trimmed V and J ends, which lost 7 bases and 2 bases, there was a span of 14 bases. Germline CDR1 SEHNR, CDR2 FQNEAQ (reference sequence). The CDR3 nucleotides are TGTGCCAGCATCCTAGGAGCGGGAAACTATGGCTACACCTTC. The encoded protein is CASILGAGNYGYTF.

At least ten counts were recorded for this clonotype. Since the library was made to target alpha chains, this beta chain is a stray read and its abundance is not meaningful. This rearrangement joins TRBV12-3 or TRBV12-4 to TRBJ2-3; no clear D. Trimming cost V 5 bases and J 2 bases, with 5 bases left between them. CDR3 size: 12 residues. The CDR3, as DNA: TGTGCCAGCAGTCGCGTCACAGATACGCAGTATTTT. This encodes CASSRVTDTQYF.

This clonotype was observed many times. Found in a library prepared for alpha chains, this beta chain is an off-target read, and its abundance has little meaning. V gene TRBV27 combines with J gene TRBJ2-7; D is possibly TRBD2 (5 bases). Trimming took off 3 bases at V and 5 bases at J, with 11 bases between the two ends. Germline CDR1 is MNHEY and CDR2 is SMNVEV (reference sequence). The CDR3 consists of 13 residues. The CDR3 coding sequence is TGTGCCAGCAGTTTCCGCGGGCTGGACGAGCAGTACTTC. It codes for CASSFRGLDEQYF.